What follows are 21 T cell receptor delta chains derived from one specimen sequenced in a study of γδ T cells in repeated Plasmodium falciparum infection. TCRdb re-called clones from the multiplex PCR reads using CATT. The sample has 75,000 to 95,000 delta-chain clones, 0.98% seen once. Gammadelta T cells were flow-sorted from PBMC into Vgamma9/Vdelta2+ and Vdelta2-negative populations for bulk analysis. The sample comprised gamma-delta T cells from blood. These receptors all come from a pool of human donors (malaria-infected and uninfected, not separated).

This clone appeared a few times. A far more abundant clone sits one base away, making this likely a read error. In the same sample, other DNA sequences code for this CDR3. The rearrangement uses TRDV2 and TRDJ1; D unclear. In germline, CDR1 is GEAIGNYY, CDR2 EKD. The germline V and J ends were trimmed by 2 bases and 4 bases, with 10 bases remaining between them. This CDR3 spans 13 amino acids. The CDR3 here is CACDSVGVDKLIF. The CDR3 DNA is TGTGCCTGTGACAGTGTGGGAGTCGATAAACTCATCTTT.

This clone was picked up a small number of times. The TCRdb record carries a much larger clone's protein, which differs from this DNA's translation at residue 5; a read error is the likely cause, and the protein listed here is the DNA translation. The chain employs TRDV1 and TRDJ1, with D perhaps TRDD1 (6 bases). TCRdb lists no J gene, so it was determined here by aligning the DNA to germline. V lost 4 bases and J lost 0, with 24 bases in between. Germline CDR1 is TSWWSYY and CDR2 is QGS. The CDR3 covers 19 residues. The CDR3 region has the DNA TGTGCTCTTGGGGGAATATGGTTCCCCCGAAATACTTACACCGATAAACTCATCTTT. It translates to CALGGIWFPRNTYTDKLIF.

Of note for this clone: This DNA translates differently at residue 11 from the TCRdb protein, which is that of a much larger clone; a read error is likely, and the protein shown is the DNA's own translation. The chain is built from TRDV1 and TRDJ1; no clear D. Matching the DNA to germline supplied the J gene, which TCRdb does not give. The V gene lost 3 bases and the J gene lost 1 base, with 24 bases spanning the gap. This CDR3 has 19 residues. Germline V gene sequence: CDR1 TSWWSYY, CDR2 QGS. CDR3 nucleotides: TGTGCTCTTGGGGATCCGGGACCCCCACACCTCCTTTGCACCGATAAACTCATCTTT. The encoded protein is CALGDPGPPHLLCTDKLIF.

This clone was recorded many times. The protein that TCRdb holds for this DNA derives from a much larger clone and differs from the translated DNA at residue 11, which likely indicates a read error; the protein shown here is translated from the DNA. The V and J genes are TRDV2 and TRDJ2; TRDD3 might be the D (6 bases). V gave up 0 bases and J gave up 4 bases, with 17 bases separating them. Germline assignment: CDR1 GEAIGNYY and CDR2 EKD. The CDR3 totals 17 residues. The DNA for the CDR3 is TGTGCCTGTGACACCGTACTGGGAACGAACCCGACAGCACAACTCTTCTTT. Protein: CACDTVLGTNPTAQLFF.

As for this clone: This DNA's translation differs at residue 5 from TCRdb's protein, which comes from a much larger clone; a read error is likely, and the protein shown is translated from the DNA. The rearrangement joins TRDV1 to TRDJ1; TRDD3 matches at 9 bases. Germline V gene sequence: CDR1 TSWWSYY, CDR2 QGS. The CDR3 is made up of 18 amino acids. V was clipped by 4 bases and J by 2 bases; unmatched bases: 14. The CDR3 coding sequence is TGTGCTCTTGGGGGACCCCTCCTACTGGGGGAAATAACCGATAAACTCATCTTT. Translating gives CALGGPLLLGEITDKLIF.

This clone has at least ten counts. V and J are TRDV2 and TRDJ1; 10 nucleotides align to TRDD3. J lost 0 bases, V lost 0 bases, and 3 bases had no gene match. The CDR3 contains 16 residues. Germline CDR1 and CDR2: GEAIGNYY and EKD. CDR3 amino acids: CACDTLLGDDTDKLIF. In DNA, the CDR3 is TGTGCCTGTGACACCCTACTGGGGGATGACACCGATAAACTCATCTTT.

This clone was observed a few times. TCRdb's protein, taken from a much larger clone, differs from this DNA's translation at residue 22, likely owing to a read error; the protein displayed comes from the DNA. The J gene is uncalled and the V gene is TRDV2; the table names TRDD3, a call not compared with the DNA. Germline-derived CDR1 and CDR2 are GEAIGNYY and EKD. The CDR3 is 23 amino acids. CDR3 region: CACDTVRPSDDGTGDQNTDKLTF. DNA of the CDR3: TGTGCCTGTGACACCGTAAGGCCTTCCGACGACGGTACTGGGGACCAAAACACCGATAAACTCACCTTT.

A word on this clone: A far larger clone is one base from this, pointing to a likely read error. Other DNA variants within this sample encode the same CDR3. V usage is TRDV2 and J usage is TRDJ1, with D unresolved. The J gene, missing from TCRdb, was assigned here through DNA to germline matching. Germline CDR1 GEAIGNYY, CDR2 EKD. This CDR3 is 13 amino acids long. V dropped 7 bases and J dropped 0 bases, with 11 bases sitting between them. CDR3 DNA sequence: TGTGCCTGCCGTCCTCGGGACACCGATAAACTCATCTTT. Amino acids: CACRPRDTDKLIF.

This clone was found a few times. The likely explanation is a read error, given a far larger clone one base away. The sample holds other DNA sequences that translate to the same CDR3. The chain joins TRDV1 to TRDJ1, with 11 bases identical to TRDD3. No J gene was available from TCRdb, and it was assigned here by a germline match of the DNA. Germline V gives CDR1 TSWWSYY, CDR2 QGS. This CDR3 is built from 18 residues. DNA for the CDR3: TGTGCCCTTGGGGAACACTGGGGGATATTATCGTACACCGATAAACTCATCTTT. This encodes CALGEHWGILSYTDKLIF.

This clone turned up a few times. It differs at one base from a far larger clone, so likely a read error. The same CDR3 can be traced to other DNA sequences in this sample. The V gene reported is TRDV2; the J gene is uncalled; the table assigns TRDD3, which was not confirmed against the DNA. The CDR3 has 15 amino acids. Germline CDR1 GEAIGNYY, CDR2 EKD. The CDR3 loop is CASARWGIHPDKLIF. CDR3 in DNA: TGTGCCTCCGCGCGCTGGGGGATACATCCCGATAAGCTCATCTTT.

This clone was detected many times. TCRdb's entry gives the protein of a much larger clone, which mismatches this DNA's translation at residue 19, likely from a read error; the protein reported here is translated from the DNA. The chain uses TRDV1 and TRDJ1; TRDD3 aligns across 11 bases. The CDR3 spans 21 residues. Germline-derived CDR1 and CDR2 are TSWWSYY and QGS. DNA of the CDR3: TGTGCTCTTGGGACTGACCCGGGCCTGCGTTACTGGGGGATAAGGACCGATAAACCCATCTTT. This translates into CALGTDPGLRYWGIRTDKPIF.

This clone appeared a few times. TCRdb's entry gives the protein of a much larger clone, which mismatches this DNA's translation at residue 12, likely from a read error; the protein reported here is translated from the DNA. V is TRDV1 and J is TRDJ1; 7 nucleotides align to TRDD3. The CDR3 totals 20 residues. Germline trimming cut 3 bases from V and 0 bases from J; bases unmatched to any gene: 19. Germline V gene lookup returns CDR1 TSWWSYY and CDR2 QGS. CDR3 coding DNA: TGTGCTCTTGGGGACCAGTTTCCTGCGTGGGGGACACATTACACCGATAAACTCATCTTT. The encoded protein is CALGDQFPAWGTHYTDKLIF.

A note on this clone: TCRdb's protein for this DNA is that of a much larger clone and differs from the translation at residue 13, likely a read error; the protein shown is the DNA translation. J is TRDJ1 and V is TRDV1; TRDD3 matches 11 bases. As TCRdb names no J gene, one was assigned here on the basis of a DNA match to germline. Germline V gives CDR1 TSWWSYY, CDR2 QGS. There are 18 residues in the CDR3. The trim removed 5 bases at V and 3 bases at J, leaving 14 bases unmatched. The CDR3 reads CALGRPESGGYSADKLIF. The CDR3 DNA sequence: TGTGCTCTTGGGCGCCCGGAATCTGGGGGATACAGCGCCGATAAACTCATCTTT.

The table lists this clone with a few counts. A far bigger clonotype differs at one base, so this is likely a read error. Additional DNA sequences in this sample encode the identical CDR3. This sequence joins TRDV1 and TRDJ1; D may be TRDD3 (6 bases). In the absence of a J gene in TCRdb, the DNA was matched to germline to assign it here. V lost 4 bases and J lost 3, with 36 bases in between. The CDR3 has 22 amino acids. The germline V gene encodes CDR1 TSWWSYY and CDR2 QGS. CDR3 DNA: TGTGCTCTTGGGGGTCCCTCGTATACAAAAAAGGACATGAAGGGGATTCCCGATAAACTCATCTTT. Protein: CALGGPSYTKKDMKGIPDKLIF.

Concerning this clone: TCRdb has a much larger clone's protein, which differs at residue 4 from the translation of this DNA, likely because of a read error; what is shown is the protein translated from the DNA. V and J are TRDV1 and TRDJ1; 13 bases agree with TRDD3. Because TCRdb records no J gene, it was assigned here through a match of the DNA to germline. Germline V CDR1 and CDR2: TSWWSYY, QGS. The CDR3 is 18 amino acids. This CDR3 is CALEEQNYWGIRRDKLIF. CDR3 DNA sequence: TGTGCTCTTGAGGAACAAAATTACTGGGGGATACGCCGGGATAAACTCATCTTT.

At least ten counts were recorded for this clone. The protein TCRdb lists belongs to a much larger clone and differs from this DNA's translation at residue 3, which points to a read error; the protein shown is made from the DNA. V usage is TRDV1 and J usage is TRDJ1; 13 bases are shared with TRDD3. Germline V lookup: CDR1 TSWWSYY, CDR2 QGS. CDR3 length equals 25 residues. The CDR3 reads CAPGELPFTRTGGYARRLYTDKLIF. Here the CDR3 DNA reads TGTGCTCCTGGGGAATTACCTTTCACAAGGACTGGGGGATACGCGCGCCGACTGTACACCGATAAACTCATCTTT.

This clone was seen more than once but under ten times. TCRdb's protein, taken from a much larger clone, differs from this DNA's translation at residue 9, likely owing to a read error; the protein displayed comes from the DNA. The chain has TRDV1 and TRDJ1, with TRDD3 matching over 7 bases. TCRdb gives no J gene; it was assigned here by matching the DNA to germline. This CDR3 comprises 22 residues. Germline V gene data show CDR1 as TSWWSYY and CDR2 as QGS. J lost 8 bases, V lost 1 base, and 31 bases had no gene match. CDR3 sequence: CALGERGTRGYGSNGCPMKLIF. The CDR3, as DNA: TGTGCTCTTGGGGAACGTGGTACTAGGGGATATGGGTCGAATGGTTGTCCGATGAAACTCATCTTT.

As to this clone: TCRdb's listed protein matches a much larger clone and diverges from this DNA's translation at residue 7, likely through a read error; the protein shown comes from the DNA. The chain is built from TRDV2 and TRDJ1, with 7 bases lining up with TRDD3. Here the J gene came from matching the DNA to germline, since TCRdb omits it. Germline lookup yields CDR1 GEAIGNYY and CDR2 EKD. CDR3 length: 18 residues. Trimming cost V 4 bases and J 0 bases; bases outside gene matches: 16. The chain's CDR3 is CACEPLFTGVGYTDKLIF. The CDR3 DNA is TGTGCCTGTGAGCCCCTCTTTACTGGGGTCGGGTACACCGATAAACTCATCTTT.

This clone has just a few counts. The protein TCRdb gives is from a much larger clone and does not agree with this DNA's translation at residue 12, likely a read error; the protein shown here comes from the DNA. The chain couples TRDV1 to TRDJ1; 10 positions match TRDD3. In germline, CDR1 is TSWWSYY, CDR2 QGS. This CDR3 is 19 amino acids long. Losses at the gene ends were 2 bases for V and 0 bases for J; bases not matched to a gene: 12. CDR3: CALGEISWGIQWYTDKLIF. As DNA, the CDR3 is TGTGCTCTTGGGGAAATCTCTTGGGGGATACAATGGTACACCGATAAACTCATCTTT.

This clone was observed a handful of times. The protein recorded in TCRdb matches a much larger clone and deviates from this DNA's translation at residue 23, suggesting a read error; the protein here is obtained by translating the DNA. With the J gene uncalled, the V gene is TRDV1; the table names TRDD3, a call not compared with the DNA. This CDR3 is 24 amino acids long. Germline V gives CDR1 TSWWSYY, CDR2 QGS. The CDR3 is CALGELDFCQPKREDILNTDKLTF. The CDR3 bases are TGTGCTCTTGGGGAACTTGATTTCTGCCAACCTAAACGCGAGGATATATTGAACACCGATAAACTCACCTTT.

The sample holds many counts of this clone. The chain links TRDV1 to TRDJ2; D not certain. V was shortened by 6 bases and J by 5 bases, with 19 bases between the two germline ends. This CDR3 comprises 16 residues. Germline-derived CDR1 and CDR2 are TSWWSYY and QGS. CDR3 DNA: TGTGCTCTTGGTGAAAGGGTATTTTCGGGTACAGCACAACTCTTCTTT. It codes for CALGERVFSGTAQLFF.